This TCR beta chain was sequenced for a study of PD-L1 blockade in urothelial cancer. For the study at large: The patients' atezolizumab therapy, 1,200 mg intravenously every 3 weeks, started at some point between 2014 and 2016. Bladder-origin urothelial cancer in males described about 90% of the 29 patients. Overall study results and limits: Having blood TCR clonality under the median before treatment predicted better survival.

The repertoire was sequenced with immunoSEQ multiplex PCR; TCRdb's copy has only in-frame clones and lacks some. This table holds about 56,000 clones, over 75% found once. Remarks on this clone: Its target is unknown.

The CDR3 extends over 13 amino acids. Germline CDR1 is MNHEY and CDR2 is SVGAGI. After removal of 8 bases from V and 4 bases from J, the junction contained 5 bases not matched to a gene. Specified time point: pretreatment peripheral blood. The receptor's source is a man between 65 and 80 years old with urothelial cancer. This sequence joins TRBV6-5 and TRBJ2-7; 10 bases fit TRBD1. The sample in question was PBMCs, obtained around atezolizumab (anti-PD-L1) treatment. In nucleotides, the CDR3 is TGTGCCAGCGCACCGGGACAGGGGTACGAGCAGTACTTC. It codes for CASAPGQGYEQYF.